This entry concerns a single T cell receptor (beta chain). V was clipped by 2 bases and J by 8 bases, with 18 bases between them. CDR3 size: 15 residues. Germline assignment: CDR1 MNHNS and CDR2 SASEGT. The data are from a study of T cell clonotyping in hematopoietic cell transplantation. Sequencing used immunoSEQ multiplex PCR; TCRdb keeps in-frame clones, though not all of them. The data contain around 17,000 clones, 85% to 95% of them singletons. This receptor was obtained from a man between 35 and 55 years old in good health. Some clones in this sample may be carry-over from other donors' samples. The J gene is TRBJ1-2, the V gene TRBV6-1; D might be TRBD1 (6 bases). Material for sequencing was peripheral blood mononuclear cells. The CDR3 DNA follows: TGTGCCAGCAGTGAAAATTACGAGGGGGGGGACGGCTACACCTTC. Its protein is CASSENYEGGDGYTF.